One sample yielded the 27 T cell receptor beta chains listed below, sequenced in a study of cytomegalovirus exposure and HLA in healthy donors (dated by TCRdb to the late 2010s). Receptor amplification or capture employed the immunoSEQ multiplex PCR assay. For the multiplex PCR, a mixture combining 60 forward primers for TCR Vbeta segments and 13 reverse primers for TCR Jbeta segments was used. TCRdb mirrors the immuneACCESS table, restricted to in-frame sequences. Some clones are absent from its copies; in checked studies, under half trace to an unresolved V gene, and the reason for the others is unknown. The sample contains about 100,000 clones, over 9.5% of them found a single time. The top ten clones comprise 5.8% of the sample. Sequencing was done on a sample of PBMCs. The origin of the receptors is a man aged 35 to 55 in good health and CMV-seropositive.

V is TRBV19 and J is TRBJ1-2; D is undetermined. The CDR3 runs to 13 residues. V gave up 2 bases and J gave up 5 bases, with 9 bases separating them. CDR1 and CDR2 from the germline V gene are LNHDA and SQIVND (reference sequence). The CDR3 here is CASSITEIYGYTF. In nucleotides, the CDR3 is TGTGCCAGTAGTATAACAGAGATTTATGGCTACACCTTC.

This clone occurred a few times. This rearrangement joins TRBV19 to TRBJ2-3; TRBD1 agrees at 7 bases. The germline gives CDR1 LNHDA, CDR2 SQIVND (reference sequence). The trim removed 2 bases at V and 4 bases at J, leaving 3 bases unmatched. The CDR3 has 14 residues. Here the CDR3 reads CASSILQGADTQYF. The CDR3 DNA reads as TGTGCCAGTAGTATACTTCAGGGGGCAGATACGCAGTATTTT.

This clone appeared a few times. The chain employs TRBV29-1 and TRBJ1-3, with a possible D match to TRBD1 (5 bases). Deletions cut 4 bases from V and 3 bases from J, with 10 bases between. The CDR3 sequence is 13 residues long. The germline V gene encodes CDR1 SQVTM and CDR2 ANQGSEA. The CDR3, as DNA: TGCAGCGTTGGATTGGGGGGTGGAAACACCATATATTTT. As protein: CSVGLGGGNTIYF. Full variable domain (rest looked up from reference TRBV29-1 and TRBJ1-3): SAVISQKPSRDICQRGTSLTIQCQVDSQVTMMFWYRQQPGQSLTLIATANQGSEATYESGFVIDKFPISRPNLTFSTLTVSNMSPEDSSIYLCSVGLGGGNTIYFGEGSWLTVV.

The chain uses TRBV5-1 and TRBJ1-5; D gene uncertain. Trimming cost V 0 bases and J 7 bases, with 14 bases left between them. The CDR3 runs 15 residues. Germline loops: CDR1 SGHRS, CDR2 YFSETQ. The DNA for the CDR3 is TGCGCCAGCAGCTTGGGAGTCAGCGGGGAGCAGCCCCAGCATTTT. Amino acids: CASSLGVSGEQPQHF.

This clone has a handful of counts. The J gene is TRBJ1-1, the V gene TRBV7-2; TRBD1 might be the D (6 bases). CDR1 is SGHTA and CDR2 is FQGNSA in the germline V gene. This CDR3 spans 13 amino acids. Trimming took 4 bases from V and 3 from J, leaving 9 bases between them. CDR3 amino acids: CASSSDRYTEAFF. Written as DNA, the CDR3 is TGTGCCAGCAGCTCGGACAGATACACTGAAGCTTTCTTT.

This clone was seen a few times. V gene TRBV7-2 combines with J gene TRBJ2-7, with D possibly being TRBD2 (6 bases). The CDR3 sequence is 14 residues long. V was trimmed by 6 bases and J by 3 bases, leaving 15 bases between them. From germline, CDR1 is SGHTA and CDR2 FQGNSA. This CDR3 reads CASSPSGDGYEQYF. The CDR3 region has the DNA TGTGCCAGCAGTCCCTCGGGGGATGGCTACGAGCAGTACTTC.

This clone was observed a few times. The V and J genes are TRBV7-2 and TRBJ2-3, with TRBD2 identical over 7 bases. Germline CDR1 SGHTA, CDR2 FQGNSA. The junction had 11 bases not matched to a gene; V was cut back by 5 bases and J by 3 bases. The CDR3 spans 16 residues. This CDR3 is CASSRGVGGGTDTQYF. The CDR3 DNA sequence: TGTGCCAGCAGCCGAGGGGTCGGCGGGGGAACAGATACGCAGTATTTT.

The gene calls are TRBV7-8 and TRBJ2-1; 8 positions agree with TRBD2. The CDR3 totals 17 residues. J lost 5 bases, V lost 1 base, and 10 bases had no gene match. Per germline, CDR1 SGHVS and CDR2 FQNEAQ. The CDR3 DNA follows: TGTGCCAGCAGCTTAGTTTATATCGGGACTAGTCACAATGAGCAGTTCTTC. Translating gives CASSLVYIGTSHNEQFF. Drawing the rest from reference TRBV7-8 and TRBJ2-1, the complete variable domain is GAGVSQSPRYKVAKRGQDVALRCDPISGHVSLFWYQQALGQGPEFLTYFQNEAQLDKSGLPSDRFFAERPEGSVSTLKIQRTQQEDSAVYLCASSLVYIGTSHNEQFFGPGTRLTVL.

There are a few counts of this clone. The rearrangement links TRBV11-2 to TRBJ2-5, with a weak D call TRBD2 (5 bases). The V gene lost 6 bases and the J gene lost 5 bases, with 16 bases spanning the gap. The CDR3 sequence is 14 residues long. Germline CDR1 is SGHAT and CDR2 is FQNNGV. The CDR3 DNA follows: TGTGCCAGCAGTCCCTCGGGGTGGACTGAGACCCAGTACTTC. Translation: CASSPSGWTETQYF.

This rearrangement joins TRBV19 to TRBJ1-1; D possibly corresponds to TRBD1 (6 bases). Per the germline V gene, CDR1 is LNHDA and CDR2 is SQIVND (reference sequence). V dropped 7 bases and J dropped 2 bases, with 17 bases sitting between them. The CDR3 runs 15 residues. This chain's CDR3 is CASTRTVRLNTEAFF. The CDR3, as DNA: TGTGCCAGTACCCGGACAGTTCGGCTAAACACTGAAGCTTTCTTT.

This clone was counted only a few times. This sequence joins TRBV7-9 and TRBJ2-2; D is ambiguous. V lost 6 bases to trimming and J lost 3 bases, with 11 bases between them. The CDR3 spans 14 residues. Germline CDR1 is SEHNR and CDR2 is FQNEAQ (reference sequence). The CDR3 is CASRLQSYTGELFF. The DNA for the CDR3 is TGTGCCAGCAGACTACAAAGCTACACCGGGGAGCTGTTTTTT. The whole variable domain, filled in from reference TRBV7-9 and TRBJ2-2, reads DTGVSQNPRHKITKRGQNVTFRCDPISEHNRLYWYRQTLGQGPEFLTYFQNEAQLEKSRLLSDRFSAERPKGSFSTLEIQRTEQGDSAMYLCASRLQSYTGELFFGEGSRLTVL.

The chain couples TRBV18 to TRBJ2-7; 7 nucleotides match TRBD2. The CDR3 is 15 residues long. Trimming removed 1 base from V and 2 bases from J; junction bases left unmatched: 5. The germline V gene encodes CDR1 KGHSH and CDR2 LQKENI. Here the CDR3 DNA reads TGTGCCAGCTCACCACTAGAGGGAGGGACCTACGAGCAGTACTTC. Protein product: CASSPLEGGTYEQYF.

Of note for this clone: The junction differs from germline at one of its ends, possibly a read error. The chain employs TRBV7-9 and TRBJ2-2; 8 nucleotides align to TRBD1. CDR1 SEHNR and CDR2 FQNEAQ come from the germline V gene (reference sequence). The CDR3 consists of 13 residues. DNA for the CDR3: TGTGCCAGAAGCTTGGACAGGGCCGGGGAGCTGTTTTTT. Translated, it gives CARSLDRAGELFF.

The chain employs TRBV18 and TRBJ2-7, with TRBD2 identical over 12 bases. CDR3 length: 18 amino acids. The ends lost 4 bases at V and 3 bases at J; junction bases unmatched: 13. CDR1 KGHSH and CDR2 LQKENI come from the germline V gene. The DNA for the CDR3 is TGTGCCAGCTCACAGGGACTAGCGGGTGGGGTACCCTACTACGAGCAGTACTTC. This sequence encodes CASSQGLAGGVPYYEQYF. Supplemented by reference TRBV18 and TRBJ2-7, the full variable domain reads NAGVMQNPRHLVRRRGQEARLRCSPMKGHSHVYWYRQLPEEGLKFMVYLQKENIIDESGMPKERFSAEFPKEGPSILRIQQVVRGDSAAYFCASSQGLAGGVPYYEQYFGPGTRLTVT.

This clone has just a few counts. V is TRBV14 and J is TRBJ2-2, with 12 bases matching TRBD2. V lost 0 bases and J lost 6; bases outside the gene matches: 8. Germline-derived CDR1 and CDR2 are SGHDN and FVKESK. This CDR3 is built from 18 residues. Here the CDR3 reads CASSQDLASGRASGELFF. CDR3 nucleotides: TGTGCCAGCAGCCAAGATCTAGCTAGCGGGAGGGCCTCCGGGGAGCTGTTTTTT. The entire variable domain, with the rest obtained from reference TRBV14 and TRBJ2-2, is as follows: EAGVTQFPSHSVIEKGQTVTLRCDPISGHDNLYWYRRVMGKEIKFLLHFVKESKQDESGMPNNRFLAERTGGTYSTLKVQPAELEDSGVYFCASSQDLASGRASGELFFGEGSRLTVL.

This clone came up once. The gene calls are TRBV7-8 and TRBJ2-1; TRBD2 matches 10 bases. The CDR3 consists of 16 residues. V lost 5 bases, J lost 4 bases, and 8 bases stayed unmatched. CDR1 SGHVS and CDR2 FQNEAQ come from the germline V gene. The CDR3 coding sequence is TGTGCCAGCAGCCGGCAACTAGCGGGATTATACAATGAGCAGTTCTTC. Its protein is CASSRQLAGLYNEQFF.

This clone has more than one count but fewer than ten. CDR3 sequence (DNA): TGTGCCAGTAGTTGGGACATTGAGCCCCAGCATTTT. This encodes CASSWDIEPQHF. V gene TRBV19 combines with J gene TRBJ1-5, with D perhaps matching TRBD1 (6 bases). This CDR3 has 12 amino acids. With 5 bases removed from V and 8 bases from J, the gap between germline ends came to 10 bases. The germline V gene has CDR1 LNHDA and CDR2 SQIVND (reference sequence).

The rearrangement links TRBV10-3 to TRBJ2-7; 11 nucleotides match TRBD2. Germline assignment: CDR1 ENHRY and CDR2 SYGVKD. The CDR3 sequence is 17 residues long. V was pared by 4 bases and J by 2 bases, with 10 bases of the junction left unmatched. CDR3 loop: CAISATLTSGSTYEQYF. The CDR3, as DNA: TGTGCCATCAGTGCGACTTTAACTAGCGGGAGTACCTACGAGCAGTACTTC.

The chain couples TRBV7-9 to TRBJ2-3; maybe TRBD1 (5 bases). Germline V gene sequence: CDR1 SEHNR, CDR2 FQNEAQ (reference sequence). This CDR3 comprises 13 residues. V lost 5 bases, J lost 3 bases, and 9 bases lay in between. CDR3 sequence reads: CASSNSGTDTQYF. DNA of the CDR3: TGTGCCAGCAGCAACTCAGGGACAGATACGCAGTATTTT.

This clone appeared a few times. The V and J genes are TRBV4-1 and TRBJ2-3, with D hard to call. Per germline, CDR1 MGHRA and CDR2 YSYEKL. Trimming cost V 1 base and J 2 bases, with 10 bases left between them. CDR3 length equals 15 residues. In DNA, the CDR3 is TGCGCCAGCAGCCAAGTTTACAGAGCCACAGATACGCAGTATTTT. Amino acids: CASSQVYRATDTQYF.

This clone showed up just a few times. The chain carries TRBV30 and TRBJ1-1; D might be TRBD1 (6 bases). Trimming took off 4 bases at V and 0 bases at J, with 12 bases between the two ends. The germline gives CDR1 GTSNPN, CDR2 SVGIG (reference sequence). The CDR3 loop spans 14 amino acids. The CDR3 reads CAWNGDNMNTEAFF. The CDR3 nucleotides are TGTGCCTGGAACGGGGACAACATGAACACTGAAGCTTTCTTT.

The genes are TRBV5-1 and TRBJ2-6, with 7 bases matching TRBD1. Germline CDR1 is SGHRS and CDR2 is YFSETQ. The CDR3 loop spans 17 amino acids. Trimming took 3 bases from V and 1 from J; bases not matched to a gene: 7. The chain's CDR3 is CASSSTGVPSGANVLTF. The CDR3 DNA sequence: TGCGCCAGCAGCTCTACAGGGGTCCCTTCTGGGGCCAACGTCCTGACTTTC.

This clone was detected a few times. CDR3 in amino acids: CAIRVDREYNEQFF. CDR3 nucleotide sequence: TGTGCCATCAGAGTGGACAGGGAGTACAATGAGCAGTTCTTC. The V gene is TRBV10-3, the J gene TRBJ2-1; 8 nucleotides align to TRBD1. V was pared by 6 bases and J by 4 bases, with 5 bases of the junction left unmatched. The CDR3 runs to 14 residues. CDR1 and CDR2 (germline): ENHRY, SYGVKD.

The J gene is TRBJ2-7, the V gene TRBV5-1, with D possibly TRBD2 on 6 matching bases. CDR1 is SGHRS, CDR2 YFSETQ, per germline. Trimming shortened V by 4 bases and J by 0 bases, and 14 bases separated the two germline ends. CDR3 length equals 15 residues. CDR3 sequence reads: CASSSKHGSSYEQYF. CDR3 DNA: TGCGCCAGCAGCAGTAAGCACGGGAGCTCCTACGAGCAGTACTTC.

This sequence joins TRBV6-5 and TRBJ1-5, with D perhaps TRBD1 (6 bases). V shed 6 bases and J shed 9 bases, with 18 bases lying between them. This CDR3 has 14 residues. From germline, CDR1 is MNHEY and CDR2 SVGAGI. The chain's CDR3 is CASSNGWGRPPQHF. The CDR3 coding sequence is TGTGCCAGCAGCAACGGGTGGGGGCGTCCGCCCCAGCATTTT.

This clone was recorded a few times. The chain employs TRBV2 and TRBJ1-1; possibly TRBD1 for D (5 bases). The CDR3 runs to 14 residues. Germline values: CDR1 SNHLY, CDR2 FYNNEI. V gave up 8 bases and J gave up 1 base, with 14 bases separating them. The CDR3, as DNA: TGTGCCAGCCTTTTTTTTACAGGGAACACTGAAGCTTTCTTT. Protein sequence: CASLFFTGNTEAFF.

V usage is TRBV9 and J usage is TRBJ2-1; D may be TRBD1 (6 bases). CDR3 length: 14 residues. Deletions cut 4 bases from V and 5 bases from J, with 13 bases between. Germline V gene sequence: CDR1 SGDLS, CDR2 YYNGEE. CDR3 residues: CASSPKGVNNEQFF. The CDR3, as DNA: TGTGCCAGCAGCCCTAAGGGGGTAAACAATGAGCAGTTCTTC.